The source of this TCR beta chain is a study of cytomegalovirus exposure and HLA in healthy donors. A remark on this clone: Antigen specificity is unknown.

Study-wide results and caveats: Reports described diagnosis of cytomegalovirus status by the classifier as highly specific and sensitive. Later work associated roughly 15,000 TCR beta sequences with HLA alleles at 0.05 false discovery rate.

Germline values: CDR1 SGHDT, CDR2 YYEEEE. Trimming took 4 bases from V and 1 from J; bases not matched to a gene: 6. The CDR3 runs 17 residues. Amplification used 60 Vbeta primers and 13 Jbeta primers. Measured with immunoSEQ multiplex PCR; TCRdb has only the in-frame clones, and not every one. The table lists under 130,000 clones. The source material was PBMCs. The TCR was taken from a man between 35 and 55 years old in good health and CMV-seronegative. The V gene is TRBV5-6, the J gene TRBJ2-7; 15 positions agree with TRBD2. CDR3 nucleotide sequence: TGTGCCAGCAGCAACCCAGGACTAGCGGGGGGGTCCTACGAGCAGTACTTC. Translation gives CASSNPGLAGGSYEQYF.